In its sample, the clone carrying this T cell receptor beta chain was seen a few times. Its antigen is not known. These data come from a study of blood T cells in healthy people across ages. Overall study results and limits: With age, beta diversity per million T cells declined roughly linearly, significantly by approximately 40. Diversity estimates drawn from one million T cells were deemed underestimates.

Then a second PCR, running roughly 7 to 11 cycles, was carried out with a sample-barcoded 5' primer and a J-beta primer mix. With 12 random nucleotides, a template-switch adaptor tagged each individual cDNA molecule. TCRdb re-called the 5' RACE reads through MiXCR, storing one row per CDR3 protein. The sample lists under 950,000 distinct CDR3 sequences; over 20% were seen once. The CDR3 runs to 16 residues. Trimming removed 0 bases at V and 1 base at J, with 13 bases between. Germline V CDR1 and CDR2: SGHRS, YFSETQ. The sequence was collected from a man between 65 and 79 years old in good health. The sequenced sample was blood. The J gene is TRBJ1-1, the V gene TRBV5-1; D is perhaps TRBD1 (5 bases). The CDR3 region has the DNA TGCGCCAGCAGCTTGGTTATAGGGGTAACGAACACTGAAGCTTTCTTT. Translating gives CASSLVIGVTNTEAFF.